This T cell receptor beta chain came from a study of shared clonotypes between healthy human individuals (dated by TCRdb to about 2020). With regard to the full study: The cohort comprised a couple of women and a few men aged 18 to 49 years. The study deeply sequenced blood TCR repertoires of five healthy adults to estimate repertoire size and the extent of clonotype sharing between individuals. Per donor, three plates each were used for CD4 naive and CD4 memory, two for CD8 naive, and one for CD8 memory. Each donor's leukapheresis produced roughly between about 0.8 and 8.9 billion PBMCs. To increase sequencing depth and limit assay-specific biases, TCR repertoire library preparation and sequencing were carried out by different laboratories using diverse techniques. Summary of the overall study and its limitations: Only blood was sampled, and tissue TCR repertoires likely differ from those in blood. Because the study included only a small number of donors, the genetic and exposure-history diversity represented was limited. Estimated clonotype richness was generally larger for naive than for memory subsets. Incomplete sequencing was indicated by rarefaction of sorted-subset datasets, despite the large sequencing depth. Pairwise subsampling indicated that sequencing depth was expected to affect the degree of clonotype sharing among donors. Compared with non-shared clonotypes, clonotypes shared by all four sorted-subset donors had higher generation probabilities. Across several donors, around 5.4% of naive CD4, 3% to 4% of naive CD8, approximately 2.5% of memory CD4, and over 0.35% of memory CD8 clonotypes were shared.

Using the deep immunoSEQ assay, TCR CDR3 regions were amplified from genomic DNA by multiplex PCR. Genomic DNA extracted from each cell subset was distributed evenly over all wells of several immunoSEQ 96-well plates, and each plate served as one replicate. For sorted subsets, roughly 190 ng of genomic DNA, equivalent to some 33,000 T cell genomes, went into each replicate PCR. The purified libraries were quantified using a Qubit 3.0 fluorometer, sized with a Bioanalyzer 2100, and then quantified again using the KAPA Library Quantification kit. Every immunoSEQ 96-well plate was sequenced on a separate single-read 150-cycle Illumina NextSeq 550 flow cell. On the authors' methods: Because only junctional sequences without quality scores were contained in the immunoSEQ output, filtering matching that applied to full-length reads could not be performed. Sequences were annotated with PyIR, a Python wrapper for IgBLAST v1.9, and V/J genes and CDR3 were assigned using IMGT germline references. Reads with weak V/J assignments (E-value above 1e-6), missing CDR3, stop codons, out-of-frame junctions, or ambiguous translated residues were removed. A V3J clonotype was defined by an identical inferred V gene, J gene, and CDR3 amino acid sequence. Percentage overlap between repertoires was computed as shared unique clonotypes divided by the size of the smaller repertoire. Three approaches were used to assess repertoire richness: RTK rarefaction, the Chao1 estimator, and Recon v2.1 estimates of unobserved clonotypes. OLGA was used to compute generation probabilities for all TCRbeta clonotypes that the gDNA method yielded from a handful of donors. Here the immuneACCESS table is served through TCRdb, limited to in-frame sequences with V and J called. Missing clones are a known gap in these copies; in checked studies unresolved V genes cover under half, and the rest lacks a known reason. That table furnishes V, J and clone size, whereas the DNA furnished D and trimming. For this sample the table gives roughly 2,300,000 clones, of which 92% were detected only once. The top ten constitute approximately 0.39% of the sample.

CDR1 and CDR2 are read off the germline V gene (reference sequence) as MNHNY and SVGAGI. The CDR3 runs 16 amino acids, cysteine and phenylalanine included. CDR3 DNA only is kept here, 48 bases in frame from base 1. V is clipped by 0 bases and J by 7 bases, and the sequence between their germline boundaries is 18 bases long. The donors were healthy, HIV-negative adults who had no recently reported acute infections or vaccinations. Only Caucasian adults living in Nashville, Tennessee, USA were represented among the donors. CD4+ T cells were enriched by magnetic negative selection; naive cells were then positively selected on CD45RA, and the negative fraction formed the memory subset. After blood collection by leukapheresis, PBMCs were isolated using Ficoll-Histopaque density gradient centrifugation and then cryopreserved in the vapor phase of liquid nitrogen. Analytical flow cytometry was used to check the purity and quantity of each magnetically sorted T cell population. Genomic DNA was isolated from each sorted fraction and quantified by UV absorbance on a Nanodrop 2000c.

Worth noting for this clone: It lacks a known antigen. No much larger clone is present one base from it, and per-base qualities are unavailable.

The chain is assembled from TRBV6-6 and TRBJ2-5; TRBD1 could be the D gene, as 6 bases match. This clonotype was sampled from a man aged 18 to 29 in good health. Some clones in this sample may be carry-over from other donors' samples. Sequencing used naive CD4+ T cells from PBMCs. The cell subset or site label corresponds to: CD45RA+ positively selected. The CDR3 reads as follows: CASSYSTGRNWGTQYF. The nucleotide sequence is TGTGCCAGCAGTTACTCGACAGGACGGAACTGGGGGACCCAGTACTTC.